This entry lists 28 T cell receptor beta chains sequenced from one sample in a study of cytomegalovirus exposure and HLA in healthy donors. The PCR employed 60 Vbeta primers together with 13 Jbeta primers. Sequencing was performed with immunoSEQ multiplex PCR; in TCRdb, only in-frame clones are kept and a portion is missing. Among over 130,000 clones, about four fifths were seen once, and the ten largest hold roughly 6.8%. The material sequenced was PBMCs. The origin of the receptors is a man aged 50-59 years in good health and CMV-seropositive.

This clone was picked up a small number of times. The chain is built from TRBV28 and TRBJ1-5; D uncertain. V gave up 6 bases and J gave up 4 bases, with 13 bases separating them. The CDR3 contains 14 residues. CDR1 and CDR2 from the germline V gene are MDHEN and SYDVKM. CDR3 in amino acids: CASSPGGQNQPQHF. Written as DNA, the CDR3 is TGTGCCAGCAGCCCAGGCGGGCAGAATCAGCCCCAGCATTTT.

The V gene is TRBV28, the J gene TRBJ2-1, with D possibly TRBD1 on 5 matching bases. CDR1 is MDHEN and CDR2 is SYDVKM in the germline V gene. CDR3 length: 15 amino acids. Trimming removed 5 bases at V and 5 bases at J, with 16 bases between. Here the CDR3 reads CASSPTLDTNNEQFF. In DNA, the CDR3 is TGTGCCAGCAGTCCGACGTTGGACACGAACAATGAGCAGTTCTTC. Full variable domain (outside the CDR3, taken from reference TRBV28 and TRBJ2-1): DVKVTQSSRYLVKRTGEKVFLECVQDMDHENMFWYRQDPGLGLRLIYFSYDVKMKEKGDIPEGYSVSREKKERFSLILESASTNQTSMYLCASSPTLDTNNEQFFGPGTRLTVL.

The chain is built from TRBV6-1 and TRBJ1-3; TRBD1 matches at 10 bases. CDR1 and CDR2 (germline): MNHNS, SASEGT. Trimming cost V 6 bases and J 2 bases; bases outside gene matches: 1. This CDR3 contains 14 residues. Here the CDR3 reads CASSGTGAGNTIYF. DNA for the CDR3: TGTGCCAGCAGCGGGACAGGGGCTGGAAACACCATATATTTT.

This chain joins TRBV5-1 and TRBJ2-1; D remains ambiguous. The V end lost 0 bases, the J end lost 0 bases, and 19 bases lay between the germline ends. Germline V CDR1 and CDR2: SGHRS, YFSETQ. There are 19 residues in the CDR3. Here the CDR3 DNA reads TGCGCCAGCAGCTTGGTGCCGCCAAAATTATACAGCTCCTACAATGAGCAGTTCTTC. The encoded protein is CASSLVPPKLYSSYNEQFF.

The sample holds a few counts of this clone. The J gene is TRBJ2-1, the V gene TRBV5-1; 12 bases align to TRBD2. The V gene's germline CDR1 is SGHRS and CDR2 YFSETQ. The J segment lost 7 bases and the V segment lost 4 bases, leaving 6 bases of the junction unmatched. CDR3 size: 15 residues. The CDR3 DNA follows: TGCGCCAGCAGCCAGACTAGCGGGAGCTGGAATGAGCAGTTCTTC. Translation gives CASSQTSGSWNEQFF.

This chain links TRBV19 with TRBJ1-2, with 9 bases lining up with TRBD1. With V trimmed by 0 bases and J by 7 bases, 3 bases remained unmatched. The CDR3 runs to 14 residues. The germline V gene encodes CDR1 LNHDA and CDR2 SQIVND (reference sequence). CDR3 amino acids: CASSIEQGAPGYTF. CDR3 coding DNA: TGTGCCAGTAGTATAGAACAGGGGGCGCCTGGCTACACCTTC.

As concerns this clone: The junction shows a germline mismatch at one end, possibly a read error. Other DNA sequences within the sample encode an identical CDR3. The V gene is TRBV7-9, the J gene TRBJ2-7; D is ambiguous. Germline V CDR1 and CDR2: SEHNR, FQNEAQ (reference sequence). This CDR3 has 12 amino acids. The CDR3 region is CSSSLGGYEQYF. In DNA form, the CDR3 reads TGTTCCAGCAGCTTAGGCGGCTACGAGCAGTACTTC.

The genes are TRBV5-8 and TRBJ2-7; 9 nucleotides match TRBD1. Germline V lookup: CDR1 SGHTS, CDR2 YDEGEE. V was clipped by 5 bases and J by 2 bases; unmatched bases: 8. The CDR3 sequence is 15 residues long. This chain's CDR3 is CASSSTGTGPYEQYF. The CDR3 region has the DNA TGTGCCAGCAGTTCGACCGGGACAGGGCCCTACGAGCAGTACTTC. The entire variable domain, with the rest obtained from reference TRBV5-8 and TRBJ2-7, is as follows: EAGVTQSPTHLIKTRGQQATLRCSPISGHTSVYWYQQALGLGLQFLLWYDEGEERNRGNFPPRFSGRQFPNYSSELNVNALELEDSALYLCASSSTGTGPYEQYFGPGTRLTVT.

The CDR3 DNA sequence: TGTGCCACCCAAAGCAGTTGGCGGGTGAACACTGAAGCTTTCTTT. Translated: CATQSSWRVNTEAFF. V usage is TRBV6-5 and J usage is TRBJ1-1; D not resolved. Per germline, CDR1 MNHEY and CDR2 SVGAGI. CDR3 length: 15 amino acids. V was trimmed by 10 bases and J by 0 bases, leaving 18 bases between them.

This clone turned up a few times. The chain carries TRBV11-3 and TRBJ2-5, with no clear D. The end of the DNA aligns better with TRBJ2-7, so the J call may be wrong. This CDR3 spans 14 amino acids. Per the germline V gene, CDR1 is SGHNT and CDR2 is YENEEA. Written as DNA, the CDR3 is TGTGCCAGCAGCTTAGATCCAGATGCAGGCGAGCAGTACTTC. This codes for CASSLDPDAGEQYF.

This clone was counted a few times. This rearrangement joins TRBV7-2 to TRBJ2-5, with 9 bases aligning to TRBD2. The germline CDR1 and CDR2 sequences are SGHTA and FQGNSA. The CDR3 runs 15 residues. The trim removed 3 bases at V and 4 bases at J, leaving 6 bases unmatched. The CDR3 is CASSFSGSWGETQYF. As DNA, the CDR3 is TGTGCCAGCAGCTTTAGCGGGAGTTGGGGAGAGACCCAGTACTTC.

The V call is TRBV6-1, the J call TRBJ2-5; 7 positions match TRBD1. The J call may be in error: the DNA end matches TRBJ2-7 better. CDR1 MNHNS and CDR2 SASEGT come from the germline V gene. The CDR3 is made up of 14 amino acids. The CDR3, as DNA: TGTGCCAGCAGTGCGGAACAGGGGATCTCCGAGCAGTACTTC. Translation gives CASSAEQGISEQYF.

The CDR3 DNA follows: TGTGCCATCAGTGAGGGAGACAGGGGAGGGGAAAAACTGTTTTTT. Its translation: CAISEGDRGGEKLFF. The rearrangement joins TRBV10-3 to TRBJ1-4, with TRBD1 matching 8 bases. V was pared by 2 bases and J by 8 bases, with 7 bases of the junction left unmatched. Germline CDR1 ENHRY, CDR2 SYGVKD. The CDR3 is 15 residues long.

The rearrangement uses TRBV28 and TRBJ2-2, with TRBD2 identical over 8 bases. V was clipped by 2 bases and J by 6 bases; unmatched bases: 5. Per the germline V gene, CDR1 is MDHEN and CDR2 is SYDVKM. CDR3 length: 15 amino acids. As DNA, the CDR3 is TGTGCCAGCAGTTTACCCGGGAGGGCGGCCGGGGAGCTGTTTTTT. Amino acids: CASSLPGRAAGELFF.

V is TRBV5-3 and J is TRBJ2-7, with a possible D match to TRBD1 (5 bases). TRBV5-3 is marked as an open reading frame, function uncertain. The CDR3 is made up of 15 amino acids. The V and J ends lost 5 bases and 2 bases respectively, with 17 bases between them. The CDR3 sequence: CARRDISDRTYEQYF. The DNA for the CDR3 is TGTGCCAGAAGGGACATCAGTGACAGAACCTACGAGCAGTACTTC.

The chain links TRBV6-1 to TRBJ2-5; perhaps TRBD1 as D (5 bases). CDR1 is MNHNS, CDR2 SASEGT, per germline. V lost 2 bases and J lost 2, with 18 bases in between. There are 17 residues in the CDR3. The CDR3 spells CASSEQGFYRTQETQYF. The CDR3 coding sequence is TGTGCCAGCAGTGAACAGGGTTTTTACAGAACACAAGAGACCCAGTACTTC.

The chain recombines TRBV30 with TRBJ2-7; weak D call: TRBD2 (5 bases). V lost 5 bases and J lost 4, with 9 bases in between. CDR1 and CDR2 from the germline V gene are GTSNPN and SVGIG (reference sequence). The CDR3 covers 11 residues. In DNA, the CDR3 is TGTGCCTGGCCCACGGGGTACGAGCAGTACTTC. Amino acids: CAWPTGYEQYF.

The chain employs TRBV21-1 and TRBJ1-3; the tabulated D call, TRBD1, remains unverified against the DNA. TRBV21-1 is an annotated pseudogene. This CDR3 has 17 amino acids. CDR3 sequence reads: CASSKAGQVRSGNTIYF. The CDR3 nucleotides read TGTGCCAGCAGCAAAGCGGGACAGGTCCGCTCTGGAAACACCATATATTTT.

The genes are TRBV6-1 and TRBJ1-1, with D maybe TRBD1 (5 bases). CDR3 length: 13 residues. V lost 4 bases, J lost 7 bases, and 13 bases lay in between. Looked up from germline, CDR1 is MNHNS and CDR2 is SASEGT. CDR3 sequence: CASSAGGEGEAFF. The CDR3 DNA sequence: TGTGCCAGCAGTGCCGGGGGGGAGGGTGAAGCTTTCTTT.

This clone is a singleton in its sample. The chain recombines TRBV29-1 with TRBJ1-2; D gene ambiguous. CDR3 length: 11 residues. The V end lost 7 bases, the J end lost 4 bases, and 10 bases lay between the germline ends. Germline CDR1 SQVTM, CDR2 ANQGSEA. The CDR3 here is CSGAFSYGYTF. CDR3 bases: TGCAGCGGAGCCTTTAGCTATGGCTACACCTTC.

The chain uses TRBV5-8 and TRBJ2-5; D not certain. CDR3 length: 15 residues. The germline V and J ends were trimmed by 0 bases and 4 bases, with 13 bases remaining between them. In germline, CDR1 is SGHTS, CDR2 YDEGEE. The CDR3 sequence: CASSLGALGRETQYF. The DNA of the CDR3 is TGTGCCAGCAGCTTGGGGGCCTTGGGTAGAGAGACCCAGTACTTC.

This sequence joins TRBV6-5 and TRBJ1-4; D is uncertain. CDR1 is MNHEY and CDR2 is SVGAGI in the germline V gene. This CDR3 spans 14 amino acids. Deletions cut 7 bases from V and 3 bases from J, with 12 bases between. CDR3 coding DNA: TGTGCCAGCACCACGGGGTGGCCTAATGAAAAACTGTTTTTT. Translating it yields CASTTGWPNEKLFF.

The DNA of the CDR3 is TGCGCCAGCAGCTTGTCTGCGAGGAGGGCAACCGGGGAGCTGTTTTTT. It encodes CASSLSARRATGELFF. The chain combines TRBV5-1 with TRBJ2-2, with D possibly TRBD2 on 6 matching bases. V lost 1 base to trimming and J lost 5 bases, with 15 bases between them. This CDR3 comprises 16 residues. Germline CDR1 reads SGHRS; CDR2 reads YFSETQ. Full variable domain (rest looked up from reference TRBV5-1 and TRBJ2-2): KAGVTQTPRYLIKTRGQQVTLSCSPISGHRSVSWYQQTPGQGLQFLFEYFSETQRNKGNFPGRFSGRQFSNSRSEMNVSTLELGDSALYLCASSLSARRATGELFFGEGSRLTVL.

In its sample, this clone was seen a few times. The chain uses TRBV25-1 and TRBJ2-2; D might be TRBD2 (7 bases). The CDR3 is 15 residues long. Germline values: CDR1 MGHDK, CDR2 SYGVNS. V dropped 6 bases and J dropped 3 bases, with 14 bases sitting between them. The CDR3 coding sequence is TGTGCCAGCAGCCCGGGGGGCAGGGACACCGGGGAGCTGTTTTTT. Its translation: CASSPGGRDTGELFF.

This chain connects TRBV28 to TRBJ2-1, with TRBD2 matching over 7 bases. This CDR3 is built from 14 residues. With 6 bases clipped from V and 5 bases from J, the junction kept 7 bases outside the gene matches. Germline CDR1 and CDR2: MDHEN and SYDVKM. Here the CDR3 DNA reads TGTGCCAGCAGCGCAAGCGGGATCAACAATGAGCAGTTCTTC. Translation gives CASSASGINNEQFF.

The gene calls are TRBV7-8 and TRBJ2-7; TRBD2 agrees at 7 bases. Losses at the gene ends were 4 bases for V and 6 bases for J; bases not matched to a gene: 12. CDR1 is SGHVS and CDR2 is FQNEAQ in the germline V gene. CDR3 length equals 15 residues. Here the CDR3 DNA reads TGTGCCAGCAGCTACGGAGGGAGGGCCTCTGGCGAGCAGTACTTC. It is translated as CASSYGGRASGEQYF. Supplemented by reference TRBV7-8 and TRBJ2-7, the full variable domain reads GAGVSQSPRYKVAKRGQDVALRCDPISGHVSLFWYQQALGQGPEFLTYFQNEAQLDKSGLPSDRFFAERPEGSVSTLKIQRTQQEDSAVYLCASSYGGRASGEQYFGPGTRLTVT.

About this clone: At one boundary the junction diverges from the germline segment, which might be a read error. J is TRBJ2-4 and V is TRBV7-9, with 10 bases matching TRBD2. The CDR3 totals 18 residues. Germline CDR1 is SEHNR and CDR2 is FQNEAQ (reference sequence). The CDR3 loop reads CSSSLPRRLAGAKNIQYF. CDR3 DNA: TGTTCCAGCAGCTTACCCAGAAGACTAGCGGGAGCCAAAAACATTCAGTACTTC.

V is TRBV29-1 and J is TRBJ2-5, with 9 bases identical to TRBD2. V was clipped by 6 bases and J by 4 bases; unmatched bases: 6. This CDR3 has 13 amino acids. Per germline, CDR1 SQVTM and CDR2 ANQGSEA. CDR3 in DNA: TGCAGCGTCCGGGGTAGCGGGGGAGAGACCCAGTACTTC. Its protein is CSVRGSGGETQYF.